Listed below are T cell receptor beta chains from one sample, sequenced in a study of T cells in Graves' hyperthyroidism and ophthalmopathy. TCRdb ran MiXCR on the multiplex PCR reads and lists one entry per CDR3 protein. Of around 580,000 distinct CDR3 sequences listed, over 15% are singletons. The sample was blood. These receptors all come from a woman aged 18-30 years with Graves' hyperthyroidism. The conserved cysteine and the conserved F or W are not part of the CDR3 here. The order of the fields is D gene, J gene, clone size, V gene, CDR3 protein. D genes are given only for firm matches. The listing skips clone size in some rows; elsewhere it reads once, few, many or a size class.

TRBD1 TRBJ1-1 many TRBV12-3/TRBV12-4 ASRVGTGGVSTEAF
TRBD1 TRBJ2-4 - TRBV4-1 ASSRQGALDIQY
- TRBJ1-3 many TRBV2 ASSESYRAGNTIY
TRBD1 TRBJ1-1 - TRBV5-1 ASSTGGAGIEAF
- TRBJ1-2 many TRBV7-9 ASSLGNSFPYGYT
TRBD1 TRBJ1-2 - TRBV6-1 ASSFGMALGTGRSGYT
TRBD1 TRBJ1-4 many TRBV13 ASRPDRASEKLF
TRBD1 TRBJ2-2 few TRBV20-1 SAWTGLVNTGELF
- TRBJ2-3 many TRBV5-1 ASSLVRQKGDTQY
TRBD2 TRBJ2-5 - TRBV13 ASSYLAGPQETQY
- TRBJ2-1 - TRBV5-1 ASSLGLPSANEQF
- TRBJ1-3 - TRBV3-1 ASSGFSGNTIY
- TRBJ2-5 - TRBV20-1 SAPFGQGKETQY
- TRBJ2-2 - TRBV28 ASSLGPVNTGELF
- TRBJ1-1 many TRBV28 ASSFRGPEAF
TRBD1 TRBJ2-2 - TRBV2 ASSGGTGRTGELF
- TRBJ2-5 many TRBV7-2 ASSLGRTLETQY
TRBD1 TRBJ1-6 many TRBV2 ASSAQGVDSPLH
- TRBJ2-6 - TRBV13 ASRGADGANVLT
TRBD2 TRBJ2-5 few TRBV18 ASSRGTIDWQETQY
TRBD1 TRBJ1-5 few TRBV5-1 ASSPDRAGQPQH
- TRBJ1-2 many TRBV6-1 ASDHGSYGYT
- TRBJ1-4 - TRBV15 ATSSPVRVTNEKLF
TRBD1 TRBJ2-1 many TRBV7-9 ASSFPGQGIEQF
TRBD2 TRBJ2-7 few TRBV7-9 ASSIPGGGPAYEQY
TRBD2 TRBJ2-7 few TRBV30 AWSSGSSGSYEQY
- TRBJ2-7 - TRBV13 ASSRGRVGPYEQY
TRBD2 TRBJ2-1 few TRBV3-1 ASSQDPIAGGPDEQF
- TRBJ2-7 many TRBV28 ASGIPLLNEQY
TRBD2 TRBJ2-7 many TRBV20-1 SATQRDLGYEQY
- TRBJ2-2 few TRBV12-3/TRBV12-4 ASRHSTRELF
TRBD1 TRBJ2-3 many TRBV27 ASSFPGQGVGTQY
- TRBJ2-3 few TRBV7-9 ASSFPPEDTQY
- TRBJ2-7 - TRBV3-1 ASSQPEQY
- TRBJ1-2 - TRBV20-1 SASGFWGYT
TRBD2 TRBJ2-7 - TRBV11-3 ASSPQGGGSYEQY
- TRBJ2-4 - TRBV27 ASRPGPQWAKNIQY
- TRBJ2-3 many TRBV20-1 SARAPPQGRRADTQY
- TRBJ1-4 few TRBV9 ASSGTEEKLF
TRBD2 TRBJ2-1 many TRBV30 AWQPWTSGRAGEQF
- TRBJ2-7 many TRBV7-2 ASSFKTSSYEQY
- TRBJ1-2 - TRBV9 ASSVVLGARGYT
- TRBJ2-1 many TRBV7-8 ASSQRASGEQF
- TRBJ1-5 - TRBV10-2 ASRPGKGQPQH
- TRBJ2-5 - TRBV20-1 SARGQGQETQY
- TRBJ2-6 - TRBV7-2 ASSPESSGANVLT
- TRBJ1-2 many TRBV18 ASSPPGSYGYT